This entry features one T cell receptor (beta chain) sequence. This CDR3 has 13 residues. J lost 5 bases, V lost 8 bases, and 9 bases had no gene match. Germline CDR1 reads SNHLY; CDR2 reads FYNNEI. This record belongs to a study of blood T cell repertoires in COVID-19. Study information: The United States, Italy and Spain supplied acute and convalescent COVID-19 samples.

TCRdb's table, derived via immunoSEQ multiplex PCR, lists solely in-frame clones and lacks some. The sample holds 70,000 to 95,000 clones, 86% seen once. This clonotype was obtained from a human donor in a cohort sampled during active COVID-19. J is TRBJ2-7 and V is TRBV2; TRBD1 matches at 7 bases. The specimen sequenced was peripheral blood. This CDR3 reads CASRQGAADEQYF. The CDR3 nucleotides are TGTGCCAGCCGACAGGGAGCGGCGGACGAGCAGTACTTC.